These 17 T cell receptor beta chains were all obtained from the same sample, sequenced in a study of blood T cell repertoires in COVID-19. Assay used: immunoSEQ multiplex PCR; TCRdb lists only in-frame clones, some missing. The sample contains around 130,000 clones, around 84% of which appear only once. The sequencing sample was made of PBMCs or T cells enriched from blood (not recorded which). The receptors here all came from a man aged 35 to 55 with acute COVID-19.

The chain is built from TRBV3-1 (or the pseudogene TRBV3-2) and TRBJ1-1; no reliable D call. Germline CDR1 is LGHDT and CDR2 is YNNKEL (reference sequence). CDR3 length: 14 residues. The V end lost 1 base, the J end lost 1 base, and 7 bases lay between the germline ends. The CDR3 spells CASSQATRNTEAFF. CDR3 sequence (DNA): TGTGCCAGCAGCCAAGCCACAAGGAACACTGAAGCTTTCTTT.

The V call is TRBV6-4, the J call TRBJ2-2, with TRBD2 identical over 11 bases. The CDR3 loop spans 16 amino acids. V was clipped by 5 bases and J by 4 bases; unmatched bases: 6. Germline CDR1 and CDR2: MRHNA and SNTAGT. The CDR3 nucleotides are TGTGCCAGCAGTCCGAGACTAGCGGGACGCACCGGGGAGCTGTTTTTT. Translation gives CASSPRLAGRTGELFF.

The sample holds a few counts of this clone. The J gene is TRBJ2-3, the V gene TRBV6-5; 8 nucleotides align to TRBD1. J lost 0 bases, V lost 2 bases, and 1 base had no gene match. Per germline, CDR1 MNHEY and CDR2 SVGAGI. CDR3 length: 15 residues. The CDR3 DNA reads as TGTGCCAGCAGTTACGACAGGGGTAGCACAGATACGCAGTATTTT. As protein: CASSYDRGSTDTQYF.

The rearrangement joins TRBV7-8 to TRBJ2-7, with TRBD2 as a possible D gene (7 bases). The CDR3 is 16 amino acids. The V end was cut by 1 base, the J end by 0 bases, with 13 bases between. Germline-derived CDR1 and CDR2 are SGHVS and FQNEAQ. The CDR3 reads CASSLGGGLSSYEQYF. The CDR3 nucleotides read TGTGCCAGCAGCTTAGGGGGGGGGCTTTCCTCCTACGAGCAGTACTTC. The complete variable domain, with remaining parts taken from reference TRBV7-8 and TRBJ2-7, reads GAGVSQSPRYKVAKRGQDVALRCDPISGHVSLFWYQQALGQGPEFLTYFQNEAQLDKSGLPSDRFFAERPEGSVSTLKIQRTQQEDSAVYLCASSLGGGLSSYEQYFGPGTRLTVT.

The genes are TRBV5-1 and TRBJ1-1; D is ambiguous. Germline assignment: CDR1 SGHRS and CDR2 YFSETQ. V was cut by 7 bases and J by 2 bases, with 12 bases left in between. The CDR3 runs 13 residues. In DNA, the CDR3 is TGCGCCAGCGCGAGGGTGATCAACACTGAAGCTTTCTTT. This gives the protein CASARVINTEAFF.

The chain combines TRBV10-2 with TRBJ2-5; D is perhaps TRBD1 (7 bases). Germline V lookup: CDR1 WSHSY, CDR2 SAAADI. This CDR3 is built from 15 residues. Deletions cut 2 bases from V and 5 bases from J, with 15 bases between. The CDR3 nucleotides read TGCGCCAGCAGTGAGCCTACAGGGGCGGGGGAGACCCAGTACTTC. Its translation: CASSEPTGAGETQYF.

In nucleotides, the CDR3 is TGTGCCAGCAGTTACTCTGGCGGCTATGGCTACACCTTC. Its protein is CASSYSGGYGYTF. The chain has TRBV6-5 and TRBJ1-2, with no clear D. V was clipped by 0 bases and J by 4 bases, with 6 bases between them. Germline V gene lookup returns CDR1 MNHEY and CDR2 SVGAGI. This CDR3 is 13 amino acids long.

This chain uses TRBV3-1 (or the pseudogene TRBV3-2) with TRBJ2-5; no clear D gene. Germline values: CDR1 LGHDT, CDR2 YNNKEL (reference sequence). V lost 2 bases and J 5 bases, leaving 12 bases between the germline ends. This CDR3 is 14 amino acids long. The CDR3 DNA sequence: TGTGCCAGCAGCCAATCCATGAGTACGGAGACCCAGTACTTC. Translated, it gives CASSQSMSTETQYF.

The chain links TRBV30 to TRBJ1-1; unclear D gene. The germline CDR1 and CDR2 sequences are GTSNPN and SVGIG (reference sequence). The CDR3 is made up of 10 amino acids. With 5 bases removed from V and 2 bases from J, the gap between germline ends came to 3 bases. The CDR3 coding sequence is TGTGCCTGGCTAAACACTGAAGCTTTCTTT. As protein: CAWLNTEAFF.

The rearrangement uses TRBV27 and TRBJ2-7, with 8 bases lining up with TRBD1. V lost 4 bases to trimming and J lost 5 bases; unmatched junction nucleotides: 4. CDR1 is MNHEY, CDR2 SMNVEV, per germline (reference sequence). This CDR3 spans 13 amino acids. CDR3 residues: CASSSWTGNEQYF. The CDR3 bases are TGTGCCAGCAGTTCCTGGACAGGGAACGAGCAGTACTTC.

The chain carries TRBV19 and TRBJ2-5; TRBD2 is a possible D gene (6 bases). CDR1 LNHDA and CDR2 SQIVND come from the germline V gene (reference sequence). Deletions cut 4 bases from V and 0 bases from J, with 9 bases between. This CDR3 contains 14 residues. The CDR3: CASSNRGNQETQYF. The CDR3 DNA sequence: TGTGCCAGTAGTAACCGGGGGAACCAAGAGACCCAGTACTTC.

The chain couples TRBV21-1 to TRBJ2-6; TRBD2, the table's D call, lacks a check against the DNA. TRBV21-1 is classified as a pseudogene. The CDR3 has 18 residues. CDR3 nucleotides: TGTGCCAGCATCCAAGGGGAGCGGGGGGCCCCTGGGGCCAACGTCCTGACTTTC. It is translated as CASIQGERGAPGANVLTF.

The rearrangement uses TRBV7-3 and TRBJ2-1, with 9 bases identical to TRBD2. The CDR3 contains 15 residues. Germline V gene data show CDR1 as SGHTA and CDR2 as FQGTGA. V was clipped by 5 bases and J by 1 base; unmatched bases: 3. The CDR3 DNA reads as TGTGCCAGCAGCATTAGCGGGGGATCCTACAATGAGCAGTTCTTC. This sequence encodes CASSISGGSYNEQFF. Supplemented by reference TRBV7-3 and TRBJ2-1, the full variable domain reads GAGVSQTPSNKVTEKGKYVELRCDPISGHTALYWYRQSLGQGPEFLIYFQGTGAADDSGLPNDRFFAVRPEGSVSTLKIQRTERGDSAVYLCASSISGGSYNEQFFGPGTRLTVL.

This clone was seen a single time. This sequence joins TRBV7-9 and TRBJ1-2; maybe TRBD1 (5 bases). Trimming took 2 bases from V and 6 from J, leaving 7 bases between them. The CDR3 runs 12 residues. Germline values: CDR1 SEHNR, CDR2 FQNEAQ (reference sequence). As DNA, the CDR3 is TGTGCCAGCAGCTTACAAGGGGATGGCTACACCTTC. Translated, it gives CASSLQGDGYTF.

This clone was recorded a few times. The rearrangement uses TRBV5-1 and TRBJ1-1; 9 nucleotides line up with TRBD1. V was pared by 4 bases and J by 3 bases, with 7 bases of the junction left unmatched. Germline V gene sequence: CDR1 SGHRS, CDR2 YFSETQ. CDR3 length equals 15 residues. The CDR3 protein is CASSPGQGRDTEAFF. CDR3 coding DNA: TGCGCCAGCAGCCCGGGACAGGGCCGGGACACTGAAGCTTTCTTT.

The chain joins TRBV19 to TRBJ1-1, with TRBD1 matching 8 bases. From germline, CDR1 is LNHDA and CDR2 SQIVND (reference sequence). V shed 8 bases and J 1 base; nucleotides not matched to a gene: 6. This CDR3 is 14 amino acids long. The CDR3 DNA is TGTGCCAGTGGAGGGGACAGGTGGAACACTGAAGCTTTCTTT. Its protein is CASGGDRWNTEAFF.

The rearrangement links TRBV3-1 (or the pseudogene TRBV3-2) to TRBJ1-2; D is unresolved. Trimming cost V 3 bases and J 1 base, with 15 bases left between them. The CDR3 consists of 16 residues. Germline V gives CDR1 LGHDT, CDR2 YNNKEL (reference sequence). The CDR3 is CASSQADGRLNYGYTF. The CDR3 nucleotides read TGTGCCAGCAGCCAGGCTGACGGGAGACTTAACTATGGCTACACCTTC.